This TCR beta chain was identified in a study of T-cell memory formation after mild COVID-19. Concerning this clonotype: Its target is not known.

Germline V gives CDR1 LGHDT, CDR2 YNNKEL (reference sequence). The CDR3 loop spans 12 amino acids. V lost 6 bases and J lost 5; bases outside the gene matches: 3. Study-level points and caveats: Clones shrinking from day 15 to 85 showed even CD4/CD8 mixes; later expanders tilted CD4+. Pre-infection memory contained some responding clones, which suggested that cross-reactive memory had joined. Largely, contracting CD4+ clones fell within CM and EM, and contracting CD8+ clones within EMRA.

Constant-segment primers were used for 5'RACE, and the resulting TCR alpha and TCR beta cDNA libraries carried sample barcodes and UMIs. TCRdb itself ran the 5' RACE reads through MiXCR, one entry per CDR3 protein. The sample consists of 550,000 to 600,000 distinct CDR3 sequences, around 15% of them appearing once. The TCR comes from an adult woman who had mild COVID-19 (a few samples of this study predate the infection). Cell type and time point are not known. V gene TRBV3-1 combines with J gene TRBJ1-1; TRBD1 aligns across 7 bases. The sequencing input was PBMCs or a T cell subset sorted from them (not recorded which). CDR3 nucleotide sequence: TGTGCCAGCAGTCACAGGGGTACTGAAGCTTTCTTT. Its protein is CASSHRGTEAFF.